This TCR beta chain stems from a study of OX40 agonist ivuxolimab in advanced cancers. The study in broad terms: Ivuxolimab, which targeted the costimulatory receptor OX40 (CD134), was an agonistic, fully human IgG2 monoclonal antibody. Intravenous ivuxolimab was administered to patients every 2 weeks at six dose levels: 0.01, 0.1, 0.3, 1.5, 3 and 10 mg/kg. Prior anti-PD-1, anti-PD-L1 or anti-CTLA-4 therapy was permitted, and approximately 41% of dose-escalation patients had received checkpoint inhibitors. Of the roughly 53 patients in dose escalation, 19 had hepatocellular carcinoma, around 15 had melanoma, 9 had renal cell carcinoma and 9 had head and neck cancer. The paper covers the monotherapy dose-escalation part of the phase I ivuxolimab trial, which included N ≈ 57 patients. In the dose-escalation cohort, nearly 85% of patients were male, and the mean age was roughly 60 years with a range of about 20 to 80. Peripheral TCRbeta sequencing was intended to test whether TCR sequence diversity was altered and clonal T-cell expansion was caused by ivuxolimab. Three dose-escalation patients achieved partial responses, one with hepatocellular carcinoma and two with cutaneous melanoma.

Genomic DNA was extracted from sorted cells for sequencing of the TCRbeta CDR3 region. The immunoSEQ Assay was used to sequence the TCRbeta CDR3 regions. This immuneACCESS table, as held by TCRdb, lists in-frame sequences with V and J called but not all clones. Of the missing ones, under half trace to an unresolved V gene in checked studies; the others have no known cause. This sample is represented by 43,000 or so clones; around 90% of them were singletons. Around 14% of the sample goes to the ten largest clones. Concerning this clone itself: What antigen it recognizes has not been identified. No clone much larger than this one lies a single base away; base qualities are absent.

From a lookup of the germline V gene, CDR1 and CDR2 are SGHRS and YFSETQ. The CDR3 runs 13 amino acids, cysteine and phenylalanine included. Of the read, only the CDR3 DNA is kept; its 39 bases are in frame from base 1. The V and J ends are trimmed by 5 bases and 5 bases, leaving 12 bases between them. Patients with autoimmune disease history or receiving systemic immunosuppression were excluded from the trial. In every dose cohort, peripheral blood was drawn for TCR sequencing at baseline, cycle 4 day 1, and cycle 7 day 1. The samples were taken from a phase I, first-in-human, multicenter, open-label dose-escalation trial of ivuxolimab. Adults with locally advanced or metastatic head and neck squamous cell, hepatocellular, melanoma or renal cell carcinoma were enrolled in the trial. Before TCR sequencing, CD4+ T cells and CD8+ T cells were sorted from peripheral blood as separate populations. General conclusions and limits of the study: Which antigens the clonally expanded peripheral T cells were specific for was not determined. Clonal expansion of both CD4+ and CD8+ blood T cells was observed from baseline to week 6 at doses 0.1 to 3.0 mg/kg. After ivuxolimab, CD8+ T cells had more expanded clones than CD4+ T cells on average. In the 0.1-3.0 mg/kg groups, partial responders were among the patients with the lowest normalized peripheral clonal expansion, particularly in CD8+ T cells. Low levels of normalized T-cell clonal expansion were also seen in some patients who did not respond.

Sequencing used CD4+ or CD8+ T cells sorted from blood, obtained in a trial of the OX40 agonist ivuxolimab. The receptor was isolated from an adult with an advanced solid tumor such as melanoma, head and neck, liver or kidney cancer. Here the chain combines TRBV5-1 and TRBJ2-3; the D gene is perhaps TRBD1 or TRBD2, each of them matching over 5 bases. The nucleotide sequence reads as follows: TGCGCCAGCAGTCCCCTGAGGGGAGATACGCAGTATTTT. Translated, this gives CASSPLRGDTQYF.